These 13 T cell receptor beta chains share one sample of origin, sequenced in a study of response to subunit inactivated influenza vaccine. TCRdb itself ran the RT-PCR reads through MiXCR, one entry per CDR3 protein. Among around 480,000 distinct CDR3 sequences, 15% to 20% were seen once, and the ten largest hold roughly 3%. Material: CD4+ T cells sorted from PBMCs, obtained around 25 months after vaccination. The receptors were sampled from a man in his fifties or sixties who received an inactivated influenza vaccine.

The chain links TRBV10-3 to TRBJ1-6; D not resolved. The CDR3 has 13 amino acids. From germline, CDR1 is ENHRY and CDR2 SYGVKD. Between the trimmed V and J ends, which lost 3 bases and 6 bases, there was a span of 6 bases. CDR3: CAISDGVNSPLHF. The CDR3 bases are TGTGCCATCAGTGATGGGGTTAATTCACCCCTCCACTTT.

This clonotype was observed many times. The chain is built from TRBV18 and TRBJ2-5, with D unresolved. CDR3 size: 15 residues. V was shortened by 2 bases and J by 5 bases, with 15 bases between the two germline ends. The V gene's germline CDR1 is KGHSH and CDR2 LQKENI. As DNA, the CDR3 is TGTGCCAGCTCACCAGTTCAGCGACCTATGGAGACCCAGTACTTC. Amino acid sequence: CASSPVQRPMETQYF.

This clonotype was seen many times. This chain connects TRBV5-6 to TRBJ1-5; TRBD1 matches at 8 bases. This CDR3 region has 15 residues. Germline loops: CDR1 SGHDT, CDR2 YYEEEE. Germline trimming cut 5 bases from V and 7 bases from J; bases unmatched to any gene: 11. The CDR3 is CASSLGQGARQPQHF. Written as DNA, the CDR3 is TGTGCCAGCAGTTTAGGGCAGGGGGCCCGCCAGCCCCAGCATTTT.

The chain combines TRBV20-1 with TRBJ2-7; 10 bases fit TRBD2. This CDR3 spans 14 amino acids. V lost 3 bases, J lost 4 bases, and 6 bases stayed unmatched. Germline V gene sequence: CDR1 DFQATT, CDR2 SNEGSKA (reference sequence). This CDR3 reads CSARRAGGLYEQYF. The CDR3 DNA is TGCAGTGCTAGGAGAGCGGGAGGGCTTTACGAGCAGTACTTC.

The chain recombines TRBV10-3 with TRBJ2-1; D gene uncertain. Germline-derived CDR1 and CDR2 are ENHRY and SYGVKD. V was trimmed by 4 bases and J by 7 bases, leaving 11 bases between them. The CDR3 runs 13 residues. The CDR3 sequence: CAISVVGSNEQFF. In DNA form, the CDR3 reads TGTGCCATCAGTGTTGTTGGTTCGAATGAGCAGTTCTTC.

This clonotype was observed a few times. The V gene is TRBV15, the J gene TRBJ2-7; the D is unclear. Germline V gene sequence: CDR1 LNHNV, CDR2 YYDKDF (reference sequence). The CDR3 spans 14 residues. With 0 bases removed from V and 3 bases from J, the gap between germline ends came to 9 bases. DNA for the CDR3: TGTGCCACCAGCAGAGATAGGCAGAGCTACGAGCAGTACTTC. Translating gives CATSRDRQSYEQYF.

This clonotype showed up many times. The V call is TRBV5-5, the J call TRBJ1-1; 7 nucleotides line up with TRBD1. This CDR3 comprises 15 residues. CDR1 and CDR2 (germline): SGHKS, YYEKEE (reference sequence). Trimming cost V 4 bases and J 9 bases; bases outside gene matches: 15. CDR3 bases: TGTGCCAGCAGCACGATCATTTCCCGGGACAGAAAAGCTTTCTTT. Translation: CASSTIISRDRKAFF.

The gene calls are TRBV4-1 and TRBJ2-1; tentative D call: TRBD2 (7 bases). Trimming took off 4 bases at V and 5 bases at J, with 12 bases between the two ends. Germline V gene sequence: CDR1 MGHRA, CDR2 YSYEKL. This CDR3 is 14 amino acids long. Written as DNA, the CDR3 is TGCGCCAGCAGCCGAGGGGGGGCCCACAATGAGCAGTTCTTC. Its translation is CASSRGGAHNEQFF.

This clonotype was seen more than once but under ten times. In DNA, the CDR3 is TGTGCCAGCAGTTTATCTAGCGGGGGGGCCAACACCGGGGAGCTGTTTTTT. This encodes CASSLSSGGANTGELFF. The rearrangement uses TRBV6-2 or TRBV6-3 and TRBJ2-2, with 12 bases identical to TRBD2. The CDR3 length is 17 residues. Trimming removed 4 bases from V and 2 bases from J; junction bases left unmatched: 5. The V gene's germline CDR1 is MNHEY and CDR2 SVGEGT.

This chain uses TRBV4-2 with TRBJ2-7; maybe TRBD2 (5 bases). Germline CDR1 and CDR2: LGHNA and YNFKEQ. This CDR3 spans 14 amino acids. V was pared by 0 bases and J by 2 bases, with 8 bases between. CDR3 amino acids: CASSQDAGPYEQYF. The CDR3 nucleotides are TGTGCCAGCAGCCAAGATGCGGGTCCCTACGAGCAGTACTTC.

The chain uses TRBV3-1 and TRBJ2-1; 13 bases agree with TRBD2. This CDR3 spans 18 amino acids. Germline loops: CDR1 LGHDT, CDR2 YNNKEL (reference sequence). Unmatched junction bases numbered 4, after V lost 2 bases and J lost 0 bases. CDR3 sequence: CASSQRTSGGGSYNEQFF. The CDR3 region has the DNA TGTGCCAGCAGCCAACGGACTAGCGGGGGAGGCTCCTACAATGAGCAGTTCTTC.

This sequence joins TRBV5-6 and TRBJ2-5; D is unresolved. CDR3 length: 14 residues. The germline V and J ends were trimmed by 2 bases and 5 bases, with 13 bases remaining between them. Germline V gene lookup returns CDR1 SGHDT and CDR2 YYEEEE. CDR3 loop: CASSFKGGLETQYF. The CDR3 DNA follows: TGTGCCAGCAGCTTTAAGGGTGGGCTGGAGACCCAGTACTTC.

This clonotype was seen just once. The J gene is TRBJ2-5, the V gene TRBV29-1; 11 nucleotides match TRBD1. The CDR3 is made up of 15 amino acids. Losses at the gene ends were 6 bases for V and 7 bases for J; bases not matched to a gene: 13. The germline V gene has CDR1 SQVTM and CDR2 ANQGSEA. The DNA of the CDR3 is TGCAGCGTGAGGGGCCGGGACAGGGGGTGGACGACCCAGTACTTC. As protein: CSVRGRDRGWTTQYF.